The entry that follows covers one T cell receptor beta chain sequence. Measured with immunoSEQ multiplex PCR; TCRdb has only the in-frame clones, and not every one. The sample contains some 120,000 clones, around 96% of which appear only once. The CDR3 runs to 15 residues. Trimming at V came to 6 bases and at J to 6 bases, leaving 7 bases not matched to a gene. Germline V gene lookup returns CDR1 LNHDA and CDR2 SQIVND (reference sequence). This record comes from a study of control samples from healthy donors and cancer patients. The chain links TRBV19 to TRBJ1-5, with 11 bases aligning to TRBD1. The TCR sequence derives from a man aged 25 to 45 in good health. The sequencing input was blood. The CDR3 DNA reads as TGTGCCAGTAGCCCAGGACAGGGGGCAGCTCAGCCCCAGCATTTT. This gives the protein CASSPGQGAAQPQHF. Filled out from reference TRBV19 and TRBJ1-5, the complete variable domain reads DGGITQSPKYLFRKEGQNVTLSCEQNLNHDAMYWYRQDPGQGLRLIYYSQIVNDFQKGDIAEGYSVSREKKESFPLTVTSAQKNPTAFYLCASSPGQGAAQPQHFGDGTRLSIL.